The 15 T cell receptor beta chains below all came from one sample that was sequenced in a study of blood T cell repertoires in COVID-19 (dated by TCRdb to about 2020). Receptor amplification or capture employed the immunoSEQ multiplex PCR assay. TCRdb holds this immuneACCESS table with in-frame rearrangements only. Some clones are missing; in checked studies, unresolved V genes explain under half, and the rest has no known cause. Present in this sample are 180,000 or so clones, around 88% of which were seen just once. The ten largest clonotypes hold 5.6% of the sample. Sequencing was done on a sample of PBMCs or T cells enriched from blood (not recorded which). These receptor sequences come from a man in his forties or fifties with acute COVID-19.

The DNA of the CDR3 is TGTGCCAGCAGCTTCACTAGCGGAGGATACAATGAGCAGTTCTTC. This encodes CASSFTSGGYNEQFF. V usage is TRBV7-3 and J usage is TRBJ2-1, with 8 positions matching TRBD2. The length of the CDR3 is 15 residues. Germline loops: CDR1 SGHTA, CDR2 FQGTGA. With V trimmed by 3 bases and J by 4 bases, 5 bases remained unmatched.

The chain recombines TRBV10-3 with TRBJ2-1; D not certain. The CDR3 spans 13 residues. CDR1 is ENHRY, CDR2 SYGVKD, per germline. V was pared by 2 bases and J by 8 bases, with 10 bases between. The CDR3 coding sequence is TGTGCCATCAGTGAGATAAGCGCTGATGAGCAGTTCTTC. Amino acid sequence: CAISEISADEQFF.

This chain connects TRBV12-5 to TRBJ2-2; TRBD1 agrees at 8 bases. This CDR3 region has 16 residues. CDR1 and CDR2 (germline): LGHNT, FRNRAP. After removal of 9 bases from V and 4 bases from J, the junction contained 13 bases not matched to a gene. CDR3 nucleotides: TGTGCTAGAAAACCCCCGGACAGGGCCCCCACCGGGGAGCTGTTTTTT. Residues: CARKPPDRAPTGELFF.

This chain links TRBV14 with TRBJ1-5; no clear D gene. The CDR3 contains 14 residues. CDR1 SGHDN and CDR2 FVKESK come from the germline V gene. V shed 2 bases and J shed 5 bases, with 10 bases lying between them. The CDR3 loop is CASSQSSEDQPQHF. Here the CDR3 DNA reads TGTGCCAGCAGCCAATCGTCGGAGGATCAGCCCCAGCATTTT.

The table lists this clone with a count of one. The rearrangement uses TRBV5-4 and TRBJ2-5; the D gene is possibly TRBD1 (6 bases). This CDR3 has 13 residues. V was shortened by 4 bases and J by 5 bases, with 12 bases between the two germline ends. Germline V CDR1 and CDR2: SGHNT, YYREEE (reference sequence). The CDR3 nucleotides read TGTGCCAGCAGCCGGCCACAGGGTGAGACCCAGTACTTC. Translating it yields CASSRPQGETQYF.

The chain is built from TRBV2 and TRBJ2-1; no clear D gene. The CDR3 sequence is 15 residues long. Trimming left V 1 base short and J 5 bases short, with 12 bases between. Germline CDR1 reads SNHLY; CDR2 reads FYNNEI. In DNA form, the CDR3 reads TGTGCCAGCAGTGAAGGTACCCCAGATAACAATGAGCAGTTCTTC. Translation gives CASSEGTPDNNEQFF.

The genes are TRBV5-1 and TRBJ2-3; 15 bases are a match to TRBD2. The CDR3 contains 15 residues. After removal of 5 bases from V and 9 bases from J, the junction contained 7 bases not matched to a gene. Germline V lookup: CDR1 SGHRS, CDR2 YFSETQ. The CDR3 DNA is TGCGCCAGCAGGAACCCGGGACTAGCGGGAGGAACGCAGTATTTT. Amino acids: CASRNPGLAGGTQYF.

The V gene is TRBV9, the J gene TRBJ2-2; a possible D gene is TRBD1 (5 bases). CDR3 length: 13 amino acids. Trimming shortened V by 4 bases and J by 15 bases, and 19 bases separated the two germline ends. The germline gives CDR1 SGDLS, CDR2 YYNGEE. The CDR3 coding sequence is TGTGCCAGCAGCTCTGGGGCTCCGAATAAGTTGTTTTTT. It specifies CASSSGAPNKLFF.

V gene TRBV11-2 combines with J gene TRBJ2-1; TRBD2 aligns across 7 bases. V shed 2 bases, J shed 9 bases, and the junction held 10 bases outside the gene matches. This CDR3 has 15 amino acids. The germline gives CDR1 SGHAT, CDR2 FQNNGV. The CDR3 region has the DNA TGTGCCAGCAGCTTAAGCGGGACCCCCCTCAGTGAGCAGTTCTTC. Translating gives CASSLSGTPLSEQFF.

The gene calls are TRBV5-1 and TRBJ1-5, with no clear D. Trimming removed 0 bases at V and 2 bases at J, with 3 bases between. CDR3 length equals 13 residues. Germline V CDR1 and CDR2: SGHRS, YFSETQ. The CDR3 DNA reads TGCGCCAGCAGCTTGGCTGGCAATCAGCCCCAGCATTTT. The encoded protein is CASSLAGNQPQHF.

This chain joins TRBV6-5 and TRBJ1-5; 8 nucleotides line up with TRBD1. This CDR3 contains 13 residues. CDR1 and CDR2 from the germline V gene are MNHEY and SVGAGI. Germline trimming cut 6 bases from V and 7 bases from J; bases unmatched to any gene: 5. CDR3 region: CASRPDRDQPQHF. CDR3 DNA: TGTGCCAGCAGGCCGGACAGGGACCAGCCCCAGCATTTT.

The chain carries TRBV6-5 and TRBJ2-1; tentative D call: TRBD2 (5 bases). The CDR3 extends over 14 amino acids. V was pared by 3 bases and J by 6 bases, with 12 bases between. Germline CDR1 is MNHEY and CDR2 is SVGAGI. Written as DNA, the CDR3 is TGTGCCAGCAGTTATGGCGAGAGGGTCAATGAGCAGTTCTTC. It yields the protein CASSYGERVNEQFF.

This chain uses TRBV10-3 with TRBJ1-1, with TRBD1 as a possible D gene (5 bases). The germline gives CDR1 ENHRY, CDR2 SYGVKD. V lost 3 bases and J 1 base, leaving 12 bases between the germline ends. This CDR3 is built from 15 residues. In DNA, the CDR3 is TGTGCCATCAGTGACCCCCAAGGGGCGAACACTGAAGCTTTCTTT. Residues: CAISDPQGANTEAFF.

The chain joins TRBV5-1 to TRBJ2-5; D not resolved. The germline CDR1 and CDR2 sequences are SGHRS and YFSETQ. V was clipped by 1 base and J by 4 bases, with 8 bases between them. This CDR3 contains 13 residues. CDR3 in amino acids: CASSLQDLETQYF. In DNA form, the CDR3 reads TGCGCCAGCAGCTTGCAGGATTTAGAGACCCAGTACTTC.

The chain combines TRBV28 with TRBJ1-2; D possibly corresponds to TRBD1 (6 bases). V lost 8 bases, J lost 9 bases, and 19 bases lay in between. The CDR3 spans 13 residues. CDR1 is MDHEN and CDR2 is SYDVKM in the germline V gene. The DNA of the CDR3 is TGTGCCAGCTCTTCCGGGACACTGTATCGCTACACCTTC. It yields the protein CASSSGTLYRYTF.